This T cell receptor (beta chain) was identified during a study of cytomegalovirus exposure and HLA in healthy donors. 60 Vbeta and 13 Jbeta primers were used in PCR. The protocol was immunoSEQ multiplex PCR, while the TCRdb copy is restricted to in-frame clones and leaves out a portion. The table records around 99,000 clones, about 78% of them present only once. In regard to this clone: The antigen remains undetermined.

V was shortened by 2 bases and J by 5 bases, with 10 bases between the two germline ends. Germline CDR1 reads SGHKS; CDR2 reads YYEKEE (reference sequence). The CDR3 runs 13 residues. Broader study findings: TCR beta V- and J-gene trimming was later associated with a missense DCLRE1C variant.

The clonotype comes from a man aged 35 to 55 in good health and CMV-seronegative. The specimen sequenced was PBMCs. The V gene is TRBV5-5, the J gene TRBJ2-5, with D perhaps TRBD2 (6 bases). CDR3 DNA sequence: TGTGCCAGCAGCTTACTAGCCTCCGAGACCCAGTACTTC. Encoded protein: CASSLLASETQYF.